This T cell receptor (beta chain) is drawn from a study of blood T cell repertoires in COVID-19 (TCRdb year 2020). Background for the entire study: The collaborator samples originated in the United States, Italy and Spain and spanned the acute and convalescent phases of COVID-19. The repertoires were released in a freely available public database intended as a resource for research on the immune response to SARS-CoV-2. HLA class I and class II types, where available, came from metadata supplied by the sample provider rather than from assay-based typing. The material from the prospective study consisted of cDNA or gDNA derived from T cells, B-cell-depleted T cells, or PBMCs. A de-identified subject ID, COVID-19 status, age in years and sex were almost always included in the sample metadata. The samples were drawn from two sources: the first 160 participants of the ongoing ImmuneRACE study, and some 1,300 subjects contributed by 6 global collaborators. The dataset comprised deeply sampled blood TCRbeta repertoires from subjects exposed to, actively infected with, or recovered from COVID-19.

As to this clone: It lacks a known antigen. No much larger clone exists at a distance of one base, and base qualities are not known.

From the cysteine up to the phenylalanine, the CDR3 has a length of 13 residues. Here the CDR3 DNA is all that survives: 39 bases in frame from base 1. The trim is 3 bases for V and 6 bases for J, with a gap of 9 bases between the germline ends. In the germline V gene, CDR1 corresponds to SGDLS and CDR2 to YYNGEE. Samples from volunteer blood donors who had recovered from COVID-19 were contributed by a second Seattle source. Each collaborating institution followed its own protocols to collect whole blood in K2EDTA tubes. For TCRbeta analysis, collaborators shipped samples as frozen whole blood, isolated PBMCs, or DNA extracted from either of those sample types. The immunoSEQ Assay, a bias-controlled multiplex PCR, was used to amplify TCRbeta CDR3 regions from genomic DNA. The paper's processing steps were these. Within the assay, amplification of reference gene primers was used to estimate how many nucleated cells each sample contained. To quantify the absolute abundance of each unique TCRbeta CDR3 rearrangement, sequence reads were collapsed and filtered. For each sample, productive Simpson clonality was calculated by taking the square root of Simpson's diversity index across productive rearrangements. TCRdb took over this immuneACCESS table, retaining in-frame rearrangements with V and J assigned. Such tables are incomplete; in checked studies, under half of the missing clones stem from an unresolved V gene, and the remainder is unexplained. V and J calls and clone size are as listed in that table; D and trimming were resolved from the DNA. The sample table records around 250,000 clones; 86% of these occur just once. Together, the top ten hold 2.2% of the sample.

Study-level results and caveats: The amount of clinical and demographic metadata varied by source and participant and was provided uncurated.

The source material was peripheral blood. The origin of this receptor is a man aged 30 to 45 who had recovered from COVID-19. This sequence uses TRBV9 and TRBJ2-2; the D gene is perhaps TRBD2, on 5 matching bases. This receptor carries the CDR3 CASSGTVAGELFF. The DNA is TGTGCCAGCAGCGGGACTGTGGCCGGGGAGCTGTTTTTT.